The entry below describes one T cell receptor beta chain. What it binds is not known. Looked up from germline, CDR1 is DFQATT and CDR2 is SNEGSKA (reference sequence). The CDR3 is 13 residues long. The ends were cut back, 4 bases at V and 1 base at J, with 10 bases in the middle. The data were taken from a study of blood T cells in healthy people across ages. Points from the study as a whole: It was the long-lived donors that had more naive CD4+ cells and higher diversity than aged donors.

A second about 7 to 12 cycle PCR used barcoded and J-beta primers. Every sample gave at least 2.5 million paired-end reads containing CDR3. TCRdb itself ran the 5' RACE reads through MiXCR, one entry per CDR3 protein. The sample lists 600,000 to 800,000 distinct CDR3 sequences, approximately 21% seen once, with more than 3% in the top ten. Sequencing used blood. This TCR was sampled from a man in his sixties or seventies in good health. The V and J genes are TRBV20-1 and TRBJ1-1, with D possibly being TRBD1 (5 bases). Written as DNA, the CDR3 is TGCAGTGCTAAGGGACCGTCGAACACTGAAGCTTTCTTT. Residues: CSAKGPSNTEAFF.